This T cell receptor (beta chain) was observed in a study of T-cell memory formation after mild COVID-19. Germline CDR1 LGHDT, CDR2 YNNKEL (reference sequence). The V gene lost 4 bases and the J gene lost 4 bases, with 10 bases spanning the gap. The length of the CDR3 is 14 residues. TCRdb used MiXCR to reprocess the 5' RACE reads, holding one entry per CDR3 protein. The sample lists more than 150,000 distinct CDR3 sequences, around a tenth seen once, with 3% to 4% in the top ten. This clonotype was found many times. The chain combines TRBV3-1 with TRBJ2-2; the D is unclear. Sequencing was performed on PBMCs or a T cell subset sorted from them (not recorded which). The TCR was taken from a man aged 18 to 30 who had mild COVID-19 (a few samples of this study predate the infection). Cell type and time point are not known. CDR3 in DNA: TGTGCCAGCAGCCTAGCACACAGCACCGGGGAGCTGTTTTTT. Translating gives CASSLAHSTGELFF. The whole variable domain, remainder taken from reference TRBV3-1 and TRBJ2-2, is DTAVSQTPKYLVTQMGNDKSIKCEQNLGHDTMYWYKQDSKKFLKIMFSYNNKELIINETVPNRFSPKSPDKAHLNLHINSLELGDSAVYFCASSLAHSTGELFFGEGSRLTVL.